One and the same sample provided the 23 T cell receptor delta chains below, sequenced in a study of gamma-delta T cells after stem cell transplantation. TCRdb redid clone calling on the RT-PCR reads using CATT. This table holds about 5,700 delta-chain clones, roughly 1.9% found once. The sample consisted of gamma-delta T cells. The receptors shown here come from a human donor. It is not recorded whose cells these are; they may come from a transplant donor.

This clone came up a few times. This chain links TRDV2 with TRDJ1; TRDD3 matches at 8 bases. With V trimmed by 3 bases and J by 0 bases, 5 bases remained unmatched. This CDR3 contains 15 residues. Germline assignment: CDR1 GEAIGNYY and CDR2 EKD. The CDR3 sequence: CACDFLGEDTDKLIF. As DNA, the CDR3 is TGTGCCTGTGACTTCCTGGGGGAGGACACCGATAAACTCATCTTT.

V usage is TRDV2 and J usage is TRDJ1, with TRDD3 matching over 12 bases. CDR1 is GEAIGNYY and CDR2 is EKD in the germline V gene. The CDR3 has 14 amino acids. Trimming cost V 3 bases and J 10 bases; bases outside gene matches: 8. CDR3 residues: CACDVLGDTESLIF. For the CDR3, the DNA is TGTGCCTGTGACGTACTGGGGGATACCGAGTCACTCATCTTT.

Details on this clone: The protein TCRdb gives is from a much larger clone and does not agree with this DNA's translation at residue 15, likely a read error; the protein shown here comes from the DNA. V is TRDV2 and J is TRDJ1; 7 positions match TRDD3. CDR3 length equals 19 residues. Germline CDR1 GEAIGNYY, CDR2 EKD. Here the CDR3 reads CACDMINVGGFAYTNKLIF. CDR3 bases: TGTGCCTGTGACATGATCAACGTAGGGGGATTCGCCTACACCAATAAACTCATCTTT.

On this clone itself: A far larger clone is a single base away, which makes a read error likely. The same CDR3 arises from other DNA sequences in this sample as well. CDR3 coding DNA: TGTGCCTGTGACGCTGTAGGGGACTTGGGGTACACCGATAAACTCATCTTT. This encodes CACDAVGDLGYTDKLIF. The rearrangement uses TRDV2 and TRDJ1, with D possibly matching TRDD3 (5 bases). CDR3 length equals 17 residues. Between the trimmed V and J ends, which lost 3 bases and 0 bases, there was a span of 19 bases. Per germline, CDR1 GEAIGNYY and CDR2 EKD.

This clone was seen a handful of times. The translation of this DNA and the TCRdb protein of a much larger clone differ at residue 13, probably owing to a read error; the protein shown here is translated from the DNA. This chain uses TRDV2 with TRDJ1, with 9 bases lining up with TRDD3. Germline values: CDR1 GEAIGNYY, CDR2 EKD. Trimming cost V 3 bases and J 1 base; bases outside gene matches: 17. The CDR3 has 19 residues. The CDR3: CACDQPVDWGRTGTDKLIF. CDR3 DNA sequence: TGTGCCTGTGACCAACCCGTAGACTGGGGGAGAACTGGCACCGATAAACTCATCTTT.

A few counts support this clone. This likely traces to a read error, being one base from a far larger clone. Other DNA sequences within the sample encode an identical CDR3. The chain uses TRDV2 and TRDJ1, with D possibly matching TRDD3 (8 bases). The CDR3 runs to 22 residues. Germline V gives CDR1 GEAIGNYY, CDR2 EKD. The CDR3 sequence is CACDTLPSRTGGSYPYTDKLIF. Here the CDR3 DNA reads TGTGCCTGCGACACCTTGCCCTCACGTACTGGGGGTTCCTACCCGTACACCGATAAACTCATCTTT.

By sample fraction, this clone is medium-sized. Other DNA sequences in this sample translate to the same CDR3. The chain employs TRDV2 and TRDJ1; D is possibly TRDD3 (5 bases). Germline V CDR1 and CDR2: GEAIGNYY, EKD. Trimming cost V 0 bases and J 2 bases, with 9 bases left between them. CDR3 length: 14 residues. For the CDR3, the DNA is TGTGCCTGTGACACCCTGGGAACTACCGATAAACTCATCTTT. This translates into CACDTLGTTDKLIF.

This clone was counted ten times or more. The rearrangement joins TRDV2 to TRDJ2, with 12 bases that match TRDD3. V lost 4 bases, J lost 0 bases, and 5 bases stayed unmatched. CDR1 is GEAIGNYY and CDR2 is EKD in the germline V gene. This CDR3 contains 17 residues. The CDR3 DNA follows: TGTGCCTGTGAGCGACTGGGGGATACCTCTTTGACAGCACAACTCTTCTTT. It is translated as CACERLGDTSLTAQLFF.

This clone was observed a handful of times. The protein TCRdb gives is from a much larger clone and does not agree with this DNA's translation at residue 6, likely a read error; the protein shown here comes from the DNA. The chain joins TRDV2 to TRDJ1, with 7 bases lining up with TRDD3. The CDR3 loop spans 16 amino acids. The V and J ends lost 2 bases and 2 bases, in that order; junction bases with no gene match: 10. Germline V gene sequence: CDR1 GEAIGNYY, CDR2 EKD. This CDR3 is CACDMAGGPWTDKLIF. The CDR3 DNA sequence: TGTGCCTGTGACATGGCTGGGGGTCCTTGGACCGATAAACTCATCTTT.

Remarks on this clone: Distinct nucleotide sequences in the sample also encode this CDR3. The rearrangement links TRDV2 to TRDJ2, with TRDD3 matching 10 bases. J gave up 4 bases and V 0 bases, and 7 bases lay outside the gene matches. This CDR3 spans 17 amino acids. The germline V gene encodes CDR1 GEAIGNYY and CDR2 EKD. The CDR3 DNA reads TGTGCCTGTGACACCCTACTGGGGGATGGGGGGACAGCACAACTCTTCTTT. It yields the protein CACDTLLGDGGTAQLFF.

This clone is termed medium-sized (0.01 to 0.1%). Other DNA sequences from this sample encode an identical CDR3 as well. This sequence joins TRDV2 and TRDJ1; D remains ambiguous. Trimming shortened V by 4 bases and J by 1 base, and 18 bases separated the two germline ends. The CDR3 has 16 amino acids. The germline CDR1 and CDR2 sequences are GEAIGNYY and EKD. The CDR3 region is CACEGLGPRGTDKLIF. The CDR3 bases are TGTGCCTGTGAGGGGTTGGGACCAAGAGGCACCGATAAACTCATCTTT.

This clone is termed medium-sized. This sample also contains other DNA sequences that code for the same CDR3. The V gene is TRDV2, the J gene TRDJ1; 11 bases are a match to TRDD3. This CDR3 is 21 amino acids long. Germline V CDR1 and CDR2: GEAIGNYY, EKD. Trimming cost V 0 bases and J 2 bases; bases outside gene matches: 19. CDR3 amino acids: CACDTVRVLPDWGIGTDKLIF. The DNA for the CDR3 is TGTGCCTGTGACACCGTCCGAGTTCTCCCCGACTGGGGGATAGGGACCGATAAACTCATCTTT.

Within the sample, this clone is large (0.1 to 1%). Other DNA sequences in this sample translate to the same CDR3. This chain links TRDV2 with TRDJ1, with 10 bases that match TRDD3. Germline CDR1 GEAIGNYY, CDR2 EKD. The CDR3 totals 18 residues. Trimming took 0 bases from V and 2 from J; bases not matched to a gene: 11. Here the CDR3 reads CACDTLMVGDTGTDKLIF. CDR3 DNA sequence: TGTGCCTGTGACACCCTGATGGTGGGGGATACAGGGACCGATAAACTCATCTTT.

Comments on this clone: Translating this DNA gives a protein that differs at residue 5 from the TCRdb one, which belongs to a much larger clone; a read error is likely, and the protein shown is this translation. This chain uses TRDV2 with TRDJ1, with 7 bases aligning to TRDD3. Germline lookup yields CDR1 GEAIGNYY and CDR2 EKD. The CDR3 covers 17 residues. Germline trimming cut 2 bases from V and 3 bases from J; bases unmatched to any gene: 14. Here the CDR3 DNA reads TGTGCCTGTGACATCGTGGCTGGGGGCCCCGTCTCCGATAAACTCATCTTT. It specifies CACDIVAGGPVSDKLIF.

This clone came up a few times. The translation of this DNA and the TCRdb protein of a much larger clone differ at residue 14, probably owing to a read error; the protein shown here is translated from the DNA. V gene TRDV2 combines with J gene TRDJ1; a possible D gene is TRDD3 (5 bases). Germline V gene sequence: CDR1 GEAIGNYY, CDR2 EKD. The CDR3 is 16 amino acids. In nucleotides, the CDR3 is TGTGCCTGTGACACCGTGGGATCCCCAGGGACCGATAAACCCATCTTT. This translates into CACDTVGSPGTDKPIF.

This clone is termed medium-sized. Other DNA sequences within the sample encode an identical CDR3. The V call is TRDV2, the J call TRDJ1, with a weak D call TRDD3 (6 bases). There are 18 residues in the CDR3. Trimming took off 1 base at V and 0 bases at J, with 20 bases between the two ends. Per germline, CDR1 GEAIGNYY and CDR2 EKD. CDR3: CACDTVGRGGKYTDKLIF. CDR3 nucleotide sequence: TGTGCCTGTGACACTGTTGGTCGAGGGGGGAAGTACACCGATAAACTCATCTTT.

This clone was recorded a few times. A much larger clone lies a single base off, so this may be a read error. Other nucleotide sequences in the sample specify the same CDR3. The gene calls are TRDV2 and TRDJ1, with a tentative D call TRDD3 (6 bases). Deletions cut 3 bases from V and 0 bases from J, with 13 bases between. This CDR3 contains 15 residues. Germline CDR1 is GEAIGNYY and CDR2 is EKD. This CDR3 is CACDLLGPDTDKLIF. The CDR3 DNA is TGTGCCTGTGACCTACTGGGCCCCGACACCGATAAACTCATCTTT.

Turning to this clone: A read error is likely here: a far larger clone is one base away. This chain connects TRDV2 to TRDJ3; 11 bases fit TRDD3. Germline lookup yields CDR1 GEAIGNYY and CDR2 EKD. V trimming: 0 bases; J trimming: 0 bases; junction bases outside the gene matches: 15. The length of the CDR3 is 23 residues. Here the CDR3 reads CACDTLERSGGYFGSWDTRQMFF. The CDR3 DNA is TGTGCCTGTGACACCCTTGAACGCTCTGGGGGATACTTCGGCTCCTGGGACACCCGACAGATGTTTTTC.

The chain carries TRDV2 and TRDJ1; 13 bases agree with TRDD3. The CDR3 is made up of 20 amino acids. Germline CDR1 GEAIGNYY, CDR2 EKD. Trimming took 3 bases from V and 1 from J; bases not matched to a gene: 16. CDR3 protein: CACDPLRTGGYAGITDKLIF. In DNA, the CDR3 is TGTGCCTGTGACCCCCTTCGTACTGGGGGATACGCGGGGATCACCGATAAACTCATCTTT.

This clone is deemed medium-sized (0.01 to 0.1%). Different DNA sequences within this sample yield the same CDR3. The CDR3, as DNA: TGTGCCTGTGACCGCCTGTCTGGGGGATACACGGGGGACACCCGACAGATGTTTTTC. Amino acids: CACDRLSGGYTGDTRQMFF. This chain joins TRDV2 and TRDJ3, with TRDD3 matching over 11 bases. The CDR3 sequence is 19 residues long. Germline V gene sequence: CDR1 GEAIGNYY, CDR2 EKD. Trimming took 3 bases from V and 5 from J; bases not matched to a gene: 11.

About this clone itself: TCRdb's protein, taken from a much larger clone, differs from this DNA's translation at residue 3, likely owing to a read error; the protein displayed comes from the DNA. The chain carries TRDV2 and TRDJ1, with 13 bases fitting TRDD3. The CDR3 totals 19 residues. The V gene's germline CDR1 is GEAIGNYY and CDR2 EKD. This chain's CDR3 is CAYDTLLGDTPKGSDKLIF. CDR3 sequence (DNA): TGTGCCTATGACACCCTACTGGGGGATACGCCTAAAGGCTCCGATAAACTCATCTTT.

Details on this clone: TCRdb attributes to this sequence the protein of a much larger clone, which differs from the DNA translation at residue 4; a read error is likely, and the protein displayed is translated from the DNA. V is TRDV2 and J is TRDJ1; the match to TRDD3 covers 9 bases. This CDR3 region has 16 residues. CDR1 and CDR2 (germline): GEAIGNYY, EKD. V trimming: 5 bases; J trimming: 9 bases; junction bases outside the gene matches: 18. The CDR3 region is CACGKLGDSTDTELIF. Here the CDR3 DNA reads TGTGCCTGTGGCAAACTGGGGGACTCGACGGATACGGAACTCATCTTT.

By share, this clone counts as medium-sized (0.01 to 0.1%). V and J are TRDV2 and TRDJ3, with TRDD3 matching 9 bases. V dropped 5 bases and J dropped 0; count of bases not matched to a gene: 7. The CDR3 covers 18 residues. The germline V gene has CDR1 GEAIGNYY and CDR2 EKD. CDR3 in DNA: TGTGCCTGTGCGGAACTGGGGGAGAGCTCCTGGGACACCCGACAGATGTTTTTC. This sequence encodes CACAELGESSWDTRQMFF.